This T cell receptor beta chain was identified during a study of blood T cell repertoires in COVID-19. This clone was counted many times. V gave up 5 bases and J gave up 2 bases, with 10 bases separating them. The CDR3 spans 13 residues. CDR1 and CDR2 (germline): SEHNR, FQNEAQ (reference sequence). The table came from immunoSEQ multiplex PCR; TCRdb's copy has only in-frame clones and leaves some out. Among fewer than 250,000 clones listed, roughly 80% were seen once. This sequence joins TRBV7-9 and TRBJ2-7, with D perhaps matching TRBD2 (5 bases). The TCR was taken from a woman in her sixties or seventies with COVID-19, enrolled during active disease. The sample consisted of peripheral blood. Here the CDR3 DNA reads TGTGCCAGCAGCCCCCGGGGTCCCTACGAGCAGTACTTC. Translated, it gives CASSPRGPYEQYF.